The 15 T cell receptor beta chains in this list originate from one sample, sequenced in a study of shared clonotypes between healthy human individuals. TCRdb keeps only in-frame clones here, not all; method: immunoSEQ multiplex PCR. The sample records around 700,000 clones, approximately 75% being singletons. The sample taken for sequencing was memory CD4+ T cells sorted from blood. Sample subset: CD45RA-negative fraction. The receptors were gathered from a young woman in good health.

The chain joins TRBV2 to TRBJ1-2, with a possible D match to TRBD1 (6 bases). The CDR3 covers 14 residues. Germline CDR1 and CDR2: SNHLY and FYNNEI. V lost 7 bases, J lost 6 bases, and 18 bases lay in between. CDR3 coding DNA: TGTGCCAGCAACCCGAACAGGGAAGCGCATGGCTACACCTTC. Translated, it gives CASNPNREAHGYTF. Full variable domain (missing parts from reference TRBV2 and TRBJ1-2): EPEVTQTPSHQVTQMGQEVILRCVPISNHLYFYWYRQILGQKVEFLVSFYNNEISEKSEIFDDQFSVERPDGSNFTLKIRSTKLEDSAMYFCASNPNREAHGYTFGSGTRLTVV.

This clone was counted ten times or more. This chain links TRBV9 with TRBJ1-5; D unclear. Germline lookup yields CDR1 SGDLS and CDR2 YYNGEE. Trimming removed 1 base at V and 3 bases at J, with 11 bases between. The CDR3 sequence is 15 residues long. The CDR3 loop reads CASSVSPGSNQPQHF. CDR3 sequence (DNA): TGTGCCAGCAGCGTATCGCCTGGTTCCAATCAGCCCCAGCATTTT.

This chain uses TRBV7-2 with TRBJ1-4; possible D gene TRBD1, 5 bases. Deletions cut 1 base from V and 7 bases from J, with 13 bases between. This CDR3 comprises 15 residues. Germline lookup yields CDR1 SGHTA and CDR2 FQGNSA. The CDR3 nucleotides are TGTGCCAGCAGCTTAGAGGGGTGGAGAGGTGAAAAACTGTTTTTT. Its protein is CASSLEGWRGEKLFF.

A word on this clone: This likely stems from a read error, as it lies one base from a far larger clone. The rearrangement links TRBV2 to TRBJ1-1, with 10 bases matching TRBD1. The CDR3 has 15 amino acids. J lost 1 base, V lost 5 bases, and 4 bases had no gene match. Looked up from germline, CDR1 is SNHLY and CDR2 is FYNNEI. As DNA, the CDR3 is TGTGCCAGCAGTACCCGGACAGGGGGGAACACTGAAGCTTTCTTT. Protein sequence: CASSTRTGGNTEAFF.

Only a few counts were recorded for this clone. V usage is TRBV6-5 and J usage is TRBJ1-1; weak D call: TRBD1 (6 bases). The CDR3 consists of 13 residues. V was clipped by 7 bases and J by 7 bases, with 16 bases between them. Per germline, CDR1 MNHEY and CDR2 SVGAGI. CDR3 coding DNA: TGTGCCAGCACCCCTGCGGGGGCTGGTGAAGCTTTCTTT. Its protein product is CASTPAGAGEAFF.

CDR3: CASSLTSAHEQFF. The CDR3 DNA reads as TGTGCCAGCAGCTTAACGAGCGCCCATGAGCAGTTCTTC. This chain connects TRBV7-3 to TRBJ2-1; D gene ambiguous. V lost 0 bases and J 8 bases, leaving 8 bases between the germline ends. Germline CDR1 is SGHTA and CDR2 is FQGTGA. The CDR3 extends over 13 amino acids.

This clone appeared a few times. The V gene is TRBV7-2, the J gene TRBJ1-2, with D unclear. The V gene lost 1 base and the J gene lost 2 bases, with 8 bases spanning the gap. Per germline, CDR1 SGHTA and CDR2 FQGNSA. The CDR3 runs to 14 residues. The CDR3, as DNA: TGTGCCAGCAGCTTAGGCACGCACAACTATGGCTACACCTTC. Encoded protein: CASSLGTHNYGYTF.

V and J are TRBV30 and TRBJ2-1; TRBD1 is a possible D gene (6 bases). Trimming removed 5 bases from V and 6 bases from J, with 20 bases in between. Germline V gene lookup returns CDR1 GTSNPN and CDR2 SVGIG (reference sequence). The CDR3 is made up of 15 amino acids. Here the CDR3 reads CAWAPPQGYGNEQFF. The CDR3, as DNA: TGTGCCTGGGCCCCCCCCCAGGGGTACGGCAATGAGCAGTTCTTC. The variable domain in full, with the rest retrieved from reference TRBV30 and TRBJ2-1, is SQTIHQWPATLVQPVGSPLSLECTVEGTSNPNLYWYRQAAGRGLQLLFYSVGIGQISSEVPQNLSASRPQDRQFILSSKKLLLSDSGFYLCAWAPPQGYGNEQFFGPGTRLTVL.

This chain connects TRBV7-2 to TRBJ2-7, with TRBD2 identical over 15 bases. Germline CDR1 SGHTA, CDR2 FQGNSA. The CDR3 runs 17 residues. The trim removed 1 base at V and 11 bases at J, leaving 12 bases unmatched. CDR3 protein: CASSLGGTSGRKVRKYF. The CDR3 DNA sequence: TGTGCCAGCAGCTTAGGAGGGACTAGCGGGAGGAAGGTGCGGAAGTACTTC.

As for this clone: The identical CDR3 is also encoded by other nucleotide sequences in the sample. The J gene is TRBJ1-1, the V gene TRBV11-3; D ambiguous. Per the germline V gene, CDR1 is SGHNT and CDR2 is YENEEA. Trimming took 2 bases from V and 3 from J, leaving 7 bases between them. The length of the CDR3 is 13 residues. CDR3 nucleotides: TGTGCCAGCAGCTTATCGTTGTACACTGAAGCTTTCTTT. It codes for CASSLSLYTEAFF.

The genes are TRBV2 and TRBJ2-7; no definite D call. V was pared by 5 bases and J by 0 bases, with 23 bases between. The CDR3 runs 18 residues. CDR1 is SNHLY, CDR2 FYNNEI, per germline. The CDR3 sequence is CASSPGPSSPFASYEQYF. The DNA of the CDR3 is TGTGCCAGCAGTCCGGGCCCCTCATCCCCATTCGCCTCCTACGAGCAGTACTTC.

The V call is TRBV7-6, the J call TRBJ1-1; TRBD1 agrees at 7 bases. Germline V gene sequence: CDR1 SGHVS, CDR2 FNYEAQ. The CDR3 extends over 15 amino acids. V shed 5 bases and J 5 bases; nucleotides not matched to a gene: 11. The CDR3 loop is CASSPGTAGGTEAFF. The CDR3 nucleotides read TGTGCCAGCAGCCCAGGGACAGCTGGAGGGACTGAAGCTTTCTTT.

This clone was seen repeatedly, ten times or more. The chain employs TRBV5-1 and TRBJ1-3; possible D gene TRBD1, 5 bases. In germline, CDR1 is SGHRS, CDR2 YFSETQ. This CDR3 contains 14 residues. V gave up 4 bases and J gave up 3 bases, with 11 bases separating them. CDR3 nucleotide sequence: TGCGCCAGCAGCGTCGGGACTGATGGAAACACCATATATTTT. Protein product: CASSVGTDGNTIYF.

This clone was counted many times. The V gene is TRBV14, the J gene TRBJ2-3; TRBD2 agrees at 8 bases. The CDR3 is made up of 15 amino acids. The germline CDR1 and CDR2 sequences are SGHDN and FVKESK. Trimming removed 4 bases from V and 0 bases from J; junction bases left unmatched: 3. The CDR3 coding sequence is TGTGCCAGCAGCCTTATAGCGGGAAGCACAGATACGCAGTATTTT. Its translation is CASSLIAGSTDTQYF.

The rearrangement links TRBV27 to TRBJ2-1; 9 bases align to TRBD2. Germline V gene lookup returns CDR1 MNHEY and CDR2 SMNVEV (reference sequence). J lost 10 bases, V lost 2 bases, and 9 bases had no gene match. CDR3 length equals 15 residues. In DNA form, the CDR3 reads TGTGCCAGCAGTTTAGTTCGGCTAGCGGGACGGGAGCAGTTCTTC. Translating it yields CASSLVRLAGREQFF.